The TCR beta chain under discussion was sequenced for a study of Graves' ophthalmopathy and Graves' hyperthyroidism listed by TCRdb under 2018. Some background on the complete study: Hyperthyroidism was defined as stable when no progression to ophthalmopathy occurred within 18 months of follow-up. To tell Graves' ophthalmopathy apart from Graves' hyperthyroidism, and to predict which patients would progress to ophthalmopathy, the study relied on TCR beta repertoire signatures. In total, 135 blood samples were TCR-sequenced: 40 to 45 ophthalmopathy, 80 or so hyperthyroidism and about 17 hyperthyroidism-to-ophthalmopathy patients. After sampling, hyperthyroidism patients received methimazole starting at 30 mg daily, and ophthalmopathy patients received high-dose intravenous methylprednisolone. In more than five hyperthyroidism patients, the T-cell repertoires found in thyroid tissue were compared with those found in blood. A discovery set of more than 90 patients (43 ophthalmopathy, approximately 58 stable hyperthyroidism) was enrolled to explore V-J signatures distinguishing ophthalmopathy from hyperthyroidism. An independent validation cohort comprised roughly 20 hyperthyroidism patients and some 16 patients who later progressed from hyperthyroidism to ophthalmopathy.

This clonotype occurred many times. Its antigen is not yet known. Per-nucleotide qualities are absent, and no much larger clonotype sits a single base away. General conclusions and limits of the study: No statistical method was used to set the sample size in advance, and the investigators knew which group each participant was assigned to. In validation, the model predicted ophthalmopathy progression with about 70% sensitivity and 72% to 80% specificity; 12 predicted patients were CT-confirmed with GO in a median of roughly 6.8 months. Most expanded thyroid clonotypes with a frequency above 0.001 also appeared in blood, which suggests that blood repertoires may reflect the immune response in the thyroid. In cross-validation, the 13-signature model distinguished ophthalmopathy from stable hyperthyroidism with more than 85% sensitivity and 81% to 82% specificity, while in the test set the corresponding values were roughly 80% and 75%.

The hyperthyroidism patients were 18 to 65 years old and newly diagnosed, with a disease duration of less than 2 months. Patients with other autoimmune diseases, uncontrolled infections, pregnancy or lactation were excluded from the study. Clinical symptoms, serum thyroxine, TRAb, thyroid ultrasound and orbital computed tomography were used for diagnosis. Total RNA was extracted with Trizol reagent and quality-checked on an Agilent 2100 Bioanalyzer. TCR beta CDR3 regions were amplified from RNA transcripts for repertoire sequencing. A first-round RT-PCR used HTBI primers with the Qiagen OneStep RT-PCR kit, followed by a second-round multiplex PCR, size selection and purification. Sequencing of the libraries was carried out on an Illumina HiSeq2000 in paired-end mode with 100 bp reads. The authors' analysis ran thus. SOAPnuke was used to process the reads, removing any read that contained adapters or uncalled bases, had a mean Phred below 15, or lacked an exact match to the constant primer or identifier. High-quality paired reads were merged with COPE v1.2.5. Unique nucleotide sequences were defined as clonotypes and aligned to IMGT TRB V, D and J references using MiTCR v1.1. The analysis was limited to V-J combinations with a frequency above 0.0001, which together covered over 99% of the repertoires. For each V-J combination, a TCR clonal expansion and chaos score was defined as F50 clonal expansion divided by the chaos observed in the TCRdist matrix. Features were reduced by Welch's t-statistics and random forest to around 13 V-J combinations, which fed a naive Bayes classifier. Thyroid-blood repertoire similarity was quantified with the Morisita-Horn index. The raw public data were reprocessed by TCRdb itself: fastp quality trimming at Q25, MiXCR clonotype calling, in-frame beta chains only. Each CDR3 protein gets just one entry, which takes the most common genes and DNA from the rows behind it. The V and J calls, along with clone size, are taken from TCRdb and not from the paper's own processing. The sample yields around 1.1 million distinct CDR3 sequences; 35% to 45% were counted once. The ten largest clones represent around 10% of the sample.

The CDR3 goes from the cysteine to the phenylalanine over 15 residues. Only CDR3 DNA is held: 45 bases, read in frame from base 1. Based on the germline V gene (reference sequence), the CDR1 and CDR2 sequences are DFQATT and SNEGSKA. V ends up 5 bases short and J 4 bases short, with an unmatched junction base count of 11. The source of this sequence is an adult man with Graves' hyperthyroidism. The chain was built from TRBV20-1 and TRBJ2-5; 9 bases in the middle match TRBD1. The source material was peripheral blood or thyroid tissue (not recorded which). The nucleotide sequence reads TGCAGTGCTCCGCGGACAGGGGCAAATGTAGAGACCCAGTACTTC. Its translation is CSAPRTGANVETQYF.